This TCR beta chain was recorded in a study of blood T cells in healthy people across ages. Sample-barcoded 5' priming and a J-beta primer mix drove a second PCR of roughly 6 to 12 cycles. TCRdb reanalysed the 5' RACE reads using MiXCR and keeps one entry per CDR3 protein. The sample records over 1,500,000 distinct CDR3 sequences, roughly 52% being singletons. V gave up 4 bases and J gave up 8 bases, with 18 bases separating them. CDR3 length: 15 residues. The germline CDR1 and CDR2 sequences are SNHLY and FYNNEI. The sequencing sample was made of blood. The sequence was obtained from a woman in her thirties or forties in good health. This rearrangement joins TRBV2 to TRBJ2-1; D could derive from TRBD1 or TRBD2 (6 bases each). In DNA form, the CDR3 reads TGTGCCAGCAGTGTGATGAGGGGGGCAGGGGATGAGCAGTTCTTC. Protein: CASSVMRGAGDEQFF.